This is a list of T cell receptor beta chains from one sample in a study of fetal regulatory T cell absence and autoimmunity. Repertoires were generated with immunoSEQ multiplex PCR, while TCRdb's copy carries only in-frame clones and drops some. The table records approximately 49,000 clones, roughly 83% of them present only once. Material: cord blood. Every receptor here comes from a newborn boy with IPEX syndrome. The CDR3 runs from the conserved cysteine through the conserved F or W. Each record gives: J gene, D gene, V gene, clone size, CDR3 DNA, CDR3 protein. A D gene is named only where the DNA matches it firmly. Expanded clones get a size class; other rows say once, few or many, or leave the size out.

>TRBJ2-1|TRBD2|TRBV5-4|.
TGTGCCAGCAGGTATGCCGGGACTAGCGAGTTTTGGAATGAGCAGTTCTTC
CASRYAGTSEFWNEQFF
>TRBJ2-7|.|TRBV18|.
TGTGCCAGCTCCTCAGCGAGCCGTCCCTACGAGCAGTACTTC
CASSSASRPYEQYF
>TRBJ2-2|.|TRBV5-1|.
TGCGCCAGCAGCCTCAGGGGTAGCACCGGGGAGCTGTTTTTT
CASSLRGSTGELFF
>TRBJ2-3|TRBD2|TRBV11-2|.
TGTGCCAGCAGCCAATACGGGACTAGCGGCTACACAGATACGCAGTATTTT
CASSQYGTSGYTDTQYF
>TRBJ2-5|.|TRBV29-1|.
TGCAGCGTTAATCCCCCCCATCGGGACTTGAGGGGCGAGACCCAGTACTTC
CSVNPPHRDLRGETQYF
>TRBJ2-3|.|TRBV21-1|once
TGTGCCAGCAGCAAAGCGGAAACGCAGTATTTT
CASSKAETQYF
>TRBJ2-3|.|TRBV5-4|.
TGTGCCAGCAGCTCGAAAGTGTTCACAGATACGCAGTATTTT
CASSSKVFTDTQYF
>TRBJ2-1|.|TRBV15|.
TGTGCCACCAGCAGAGGGAAGGGGACGGGTAATGAGCAGTTCTTC
CATSRGKGTGNEQFF
>TRBJ2-7|.|TRBV5-5|.
TGTGCCAGCGGGCCATCTACCAGGTCCTTTTACGAGCAGTACTTC
CASGPSTRSFYEQYF
>TRBJ2-5|TRBD1|TRBV7-6|.
TGTGCCAGCAGCTTACAGGGGGAGAGAGAGACCCAGTACTTC
CASSLQGERETQYF
>TRBJ2-7|.|TRBV30|.
TGTGCCTGGAACCGGGACGCGGCCTACGAGCAGTACTTC
CAWNRDAAYEQYF
>TRBJ2-1|.|TRBV15|.
TGTGCCACCAGCAGAGCCCCAAGGGATGAGCAGTTCTTC
CATSRAPRDEQFF
>TRBJ2-3|TRBD1|TRBV9|.
TGTGCCAGCCCCGACAGGGGTAGCACAGATACGCAGTATTTT
CASPDRGSTDTQYF
>TRBJ2-2|TRBD2|TRBV2|.
TGTGCCAGCAGGGAGCGGGGGGGCCAGTCCGGGGAGCTGTTTTTT
CASRERGGQSGELFF
>TRBJ1-2|.|TRBV29-1|once
TGCAGCGTTGAAGACCTCTATGGCTACACCTTC
CSVEDLYGYTF
>TRBJ2-1|TRBD2|TRBV19|.
TGTGCCAGTAGTGGACTAGCGCGAAGAAACCCGAGCTCCTACAATGAGCAGTTCTTC
CASSGLARRNPSSYNEQFF
>TRBJ2-3|TRBD2|TRBV5-4|.
TGTGCCAGCAGCTTGGGTAGCGGGGCCACAGATACGCAGTATTTT
CASSLGSGATDTQYF